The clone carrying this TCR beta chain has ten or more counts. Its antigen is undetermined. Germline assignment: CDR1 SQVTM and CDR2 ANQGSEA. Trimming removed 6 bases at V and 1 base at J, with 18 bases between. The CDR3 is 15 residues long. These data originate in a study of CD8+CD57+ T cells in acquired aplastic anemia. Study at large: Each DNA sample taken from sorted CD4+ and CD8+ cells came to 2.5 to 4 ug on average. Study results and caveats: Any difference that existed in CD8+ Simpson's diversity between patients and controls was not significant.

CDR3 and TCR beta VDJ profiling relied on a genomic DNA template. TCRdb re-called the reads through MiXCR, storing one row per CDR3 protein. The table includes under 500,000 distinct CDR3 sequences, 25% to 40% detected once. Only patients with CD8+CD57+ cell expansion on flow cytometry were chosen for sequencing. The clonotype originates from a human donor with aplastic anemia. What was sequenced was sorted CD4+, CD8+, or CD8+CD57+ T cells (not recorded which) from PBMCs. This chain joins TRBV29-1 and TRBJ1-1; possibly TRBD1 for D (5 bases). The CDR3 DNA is TGCAGCGTCGCGACCCAAGCAGGGCCGAACACTGAAGCTTTCTTT. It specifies CSVATQAGPNTEAFF.